This record concerns one TCR beta chain sequence. Its antigen is unknown. From germline, CDR1 is LNHDA and CDR2 SQIVND (reference sequence). V lost 4 bases and J 0 bases, leaving 10 bases between the germline ends. The CDR3 totals 15 residues. TCR beta VDJ and CDR3 profiling used genomic DNA as template. TCRdb fed the reads into MiXCR, producing one record per CDR3 protein. The table lists tens of thousands of distinct CDR3 sequences, about 60% of them singletons. Previously, flow cytometry had revealed CD8+CD57+ cell expansion in the patients chosen for sequencing. All patients had severe acquired aplastic anemia. Patients had not yet gotten any therapy when their blood was taken for sampling. The record originates from a study of CD8+CD57+ T cells in acquired aplastic anemia. About the research overall: Sorted cells (CD4+ and CD8+) yielded DNA amounts that averaged approximately 3.2 ug. Study-wide findings and caveats: Significant differences in CD8+ Simpson's diversity were not observed between patients and controls.

Material for sequencing was sorted CD4+, CD8+, or CD8+CD57+ T cells (not recorded which) from PBMCs. The clonotype originates from a human donor with aplastic anemia. The V gene is TRBV19, the J gene TRBJ2-1, with a weak D call TRBD1 (6 bases). DNA of the CDR3: TGTGCCAGTAGTAATGGACAGAGCTCCTACAATGAGCAGTTCTTC. This encodes CASSNGQSSYNEQFF.